This TCR beta chain was found in a study of T cells expressing NK-cell markers. Whole-study results and caveats: Clones of NKG2C+ T cells that had expanded were of unclear HCMV specificity.

CDR3 length: 16 residues. Per germline, CDR1 MNHNY and CDR2 SVGAGI (reference sequence). Using the 5' RACE reads, TCRdb records one entry per CDR3 protein without DNA. The sample totals about 460,000 distinct CDR3 sequences. On this clonotype itself: Its antigen is still unknown.

The sequencing sample was made of blood T cells: a sorted CD56 or NKG2C T cell subset, CD4+ or CD8+ T cells, or bulk PBMC T cells (not recorded which). The sequence was collected from a woman between 50 and 59 years old in good health. The chain recombines TRBV6-6 with TRBJ2-5; the TRBD1 assignment by TCRdb is unverifiable without DNA. The CDR3 protein is CASSLFTGGGKETQYF.